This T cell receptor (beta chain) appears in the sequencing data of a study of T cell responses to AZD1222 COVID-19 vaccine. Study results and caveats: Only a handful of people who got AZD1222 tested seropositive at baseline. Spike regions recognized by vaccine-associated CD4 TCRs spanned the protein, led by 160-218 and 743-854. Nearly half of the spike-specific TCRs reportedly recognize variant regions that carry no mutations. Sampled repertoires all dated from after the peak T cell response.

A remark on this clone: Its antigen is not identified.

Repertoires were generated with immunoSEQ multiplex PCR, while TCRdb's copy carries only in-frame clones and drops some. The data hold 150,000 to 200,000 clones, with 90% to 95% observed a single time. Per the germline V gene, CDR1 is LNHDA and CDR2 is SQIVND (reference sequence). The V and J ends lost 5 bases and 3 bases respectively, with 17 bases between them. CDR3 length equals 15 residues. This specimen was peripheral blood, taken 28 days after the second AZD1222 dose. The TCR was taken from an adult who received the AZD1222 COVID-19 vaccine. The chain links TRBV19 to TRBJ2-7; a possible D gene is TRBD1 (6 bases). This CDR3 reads CASSPKGDAFYEQYF. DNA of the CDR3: TGTGCCAGTAGTCCGAAGGGGGACGCGTTCTACGAGCAGTACTTC.